The 27 T cell receptor beta chains reported below all come from one sample, sequenced in a study of T cell responses to AZD1222 COVID-19 vaccine. Method: immunoSEQ multiplex PCR; TCRdb's copy keeps in-frame clones and lacks some. The sample records some 110,000 clones, around nine tenths being singletons. The source was peripheral blood, collected on day 0 of AZD1222 vaccination. The receptors originated from an adult in good health.

CDR3 region: CASSRRGKNTEAFF. DNA of the CDR3: TGTGCCAGCAGCCGCAGGGGGAAGAACACTGAAGCTTTCTTT. This chain uses TRBV14 with TRBJ1-1; 7 bases are shared with TRBD1. Germline V gene lookup returns CDR1 SGHDN and CDR2 FVKESK. The CDR3 extends over 14 amino acids. With 4 bases clipped from V and 1 base from J, the junction kept 3 bases outside the gene matches.

The chain has TRBV2 and TRBJ1-1; D gene unclear. V lost 2 bases and J 0 bases, leaving 10 bases between the germline ends. Germline loops: CDR1 SNHLY, CDR2 FYNNEI. The CDR3 loop spans 15 amino acids. The CDR3 DNA reads as TGTGCCAGCAGTGAACAAGGGCGGATGAACACTGAAGCTTTCTTT. Residues: CASSEQGRMNTEAFF.

This chain connects TRBV6-5 to TRBJ1-6; no clear D gene. Trimming removed 0 bases from V and 10 bases from J, with 7 bases in between. The CDR3 spans 13 residues. CDR1 is MNHEY and CDR2 is SVGAGI in the germline V gene. The CDR3 nucleotides read TGTGCCAGCAGTTACTCGATCGGATCACCCCTCCACTTT. Residues: CASSYSIGSPLHF.

The chain is built from TRBV7-3 and TRBJ2-5; no reliable D call. Trimming removed 5 bases from V and 5 bases from J, with 15 bases in between. The CDR3 loop spans 14 amino acids. From germline, CDR1 is SGHTA and CDR2 FQGTGA. The CDR3 reads CASSAARRGETQYF. The CDR3 DNA reads as TGTGCCAGCAGCGCTGCCCGGAGAGGTGAGACCCAGTACTTC.

V usage is TRBV5-1 and J usage is TRBJ2-3; TRBD1 might be the D (5 bases). The V gene's germline CDR1 is SGHRS and CDR2 YFSETQ. This CDR3 has 14 residues. Trimming removed 0 bases at V and 4 bases at J, with 9 bases between. Written as DNA, the CDR3 is TGCGCCAGCAGCTTGGCCAGGGTAGCAGATACGCAGTATTTT. It yields the protein CASSLARVADTQYF. Variable domain in full (rest from reference TRBV5-1 and TRBJ2-3): KAGVTQTPRYLIKTRGQQVTLSCSPISGHRSVSWYQQTPGQGLQFLFEYFSETQRNKGNFPGRFSGRQFSNSRSEMNVSTLELGDSALYLCASSLARVADTQYFGPGTRLTVL.

The genes are TRBV4-2 and TRBJ1-6; D gene ambiguous. The CDR3 runs 17 residues. CDR1 and CDR2 (germline): LGHNA, YNFKEQ. V was trimmed by 0 bases and J by 0 bases, leaving 9 bases between them. CDR3 nucleotide sequence: TGTGCCAGCAGCCAAGAGTGGCAGAGCTCCTATAATTCACCCCTCCACTTT. It specifies CASSQEWQSSYNSPLHF.

This chain links TRBV5-1 with TRBJ2-5, with 8 nucleotides matching TRBD2. The CDR3 totals 14 residues. Per the germline V gene, CDR1 is SGHRS and CDR2 is YFSETQ. Trimming at V came to 1 base and at J to 3 bases, leaving 2 bases not matched to a gene. CDR3 DNA sequence: TGCGCCAGCAGCTTGCTTAGCGGGGAAGAGACCCAGTACTTC. Residues: CASSLLSGEETQYF.

The chain is built from TRBV5-4 and TRBJ2-1, with D possibly being TRBD1 or TRBD2 (6 bases each). Germline V gives CDR1 SGHNT, CDR2 YYREEE (reference sequence). The CDR3 contains 16 residues. Trimming shortened V by 1 base and J by 5 bases, and 16 bases separated the two germline ends. CDR3 amino acids: CASSLPVGGRNNEQFF. CDR3 coding DNA: TGTGCCAGCAGCTTGCCTGTTGGGGGGCGGAACAATGAGCAGTTCTTC.

The J gene is TRBJ2-1, the V gene TRBV12-3 or TRBV12-4; the D call may be TRBD1 or TRBD2 (5 bases each). This CDR3 is 11 amino acids long. V was trimmed by 7 bases and J by 9 bases, leaving 10 bases between them. The CDR3 DNA follows: TGTGCCAGCACAAGAGGGGCTGAGCAGTTCTTC. Translating gives CASTRGAEQFF.

The V and J genes are TRBV3-1 (or the pseudogene TRBV3-2) and TRBJ1-6, with 7 bases matching TRBD1. V shed 4 bases, J shed 6 bases, and the junction held 6 bases outside the gene matches. Looked up from germline, CDR1 is LGHDT and CDR2 is YNNKEL (reference sequence). This CDR3 has 15 amino acids. The CDR3 bases are TGTGCCAGCAGCCCAGACAGGGTTGGTAATTCACCCCTCCACTTT. Translated, it gives CASSPDRVGNSPLHF.

The V and J genes are TRBV27 and TRBJ1-2, with 9 bases identical to TRBD1. The CDR3 has 14 residues. Losses at the gene ends were 2 bases for V and 7 bases for J; bases not matched to a gene: 5. Germline V gives CDR1 MNHEY, CDR2 SMNVEV (reference sequence). The CDR3 protein is CASSLAGQGLGYTF. The CDR3 nucleotides are TGTGCCAGCAGTTTAGCCGGACAGGGGCTTGGCTACACCTTC.

The chain links TRBV7-6 to TRBJ1-1; possible D gene TRBD1, 5 bases. The ends were cut back, 0 bases at V and 4 bases at J, with 15 bases in the middle. The CDR3 covers 16 residues. Per the germline V gene, CDR1 is SGHVS and CDR2 is FNYEAQ. The CDR3 reads CASSLALLDRTTEAFF. CDR3 nucleotides: TGTGCCAGCAGCTTAGCCCTATTAGACAGAACCACTGAAGCTTTCTTT.

V and J are TRBV5-1 and TRBJ2-1, with D perhaps TRBD1 (5 bases). The ends were cut back, 0 bases at V and 8 bases at J, with 9 bases in the middle. Germline V gives CDR1 SGHRS, CDR2 YFSETQ. CDR3 size: 13 residues. The CDR3 bases are TGCGCCAGCAGCTTGGCTAGGGGCGATGAGCAGTTCTTC. It yields the protein CASSLARGDEQFF.

J is TRBJ2-3 and V is TRBV7-3; 8 nucleotides align to TRBD1. This CDR3 region has 17 residues. The V segment lost 3 bases and the J segment 0 bases; nucleotides outside the gene matches: 8. Per germline, CDR1 SGHTA and CDR2 FQGTGA. The DNA of the CDR3 is TGTGCCAGCAGCTTGTACAGGGGGGATACAAGCACAGATACGCAGTATTTT. Its protein product is CASSLYRGDTSTDTQYF.

This clone has more than one count but fewer than ten. V is TRBV4-1 and J is TRBJ2-7; no clear D gene. CDR1 MGHRA and CDR2 YSYEKL come from the germline V gene. V was shortened by 2 bases and J by 0 bases, with 11 bases between the two germline ends. CDR3 length: 15 amino acids. The CDR3 is CASSQYSKPSYEQYF. The CDR3 DNA sequence: TGCGCCAGCAGCCAATACTCGAAACCCTCCTACGAGCAGTACTTC.

V gene TRBV2 combines with J gene TRBJ1-5; TRBD1 matches 7 bases. Losses at the gene ends were 1 base for V and 0 bases for J; bases not matched to a gene: 6. Germline V gene sequence: CDR1 SNHLY, CDR2 FYNNEI. The CDR3 runs 17 residues. The CDR3 DNA reads TGTGCCAGCAGTGAAGTTGGGACAGTCCATAGCAATCAGCCCCAGCATTTT. As protein: CASSEVGTVHSNQPQHF.

This chain connects TRBV30 to TRBJ2-4, with 7 bases matching TRBD1. The CDR3 has 15 residues. V shed 5 bases and J 2 bases; nucleotides not matched to a gene: 9. CDR1 and CDR2 (germline): GTSNPN, SVGIG (reference sequence). CDR3 bases: TGTGCCTGGTCTACAGGGGTTTTTTCCAAAAACATTCAGTACTTC. Encoded protein: CAWSTGVFSKNIQYF.

The chain combines TRBV5-4 with TRBJ2-7; TRBD1 matches 12 bases. The germline gives CDR1 SGHNT, CDR2 YYREEE (reference sequence). Trimming cost V 2 bases and J 5 bases; bases outside gene matches: 2. The CDR3 is 14 residues long. The CDR3 bases are TGTGCCAGCAGCTTCCGGGACAGGGGGCACGAGCAGTACTTC. Residues: CASSFRDRGHEQYF.

The chain joins TRBV5-1 to TRBJ1-4; D uncertain. The CDR3 covers 16 residues. Trimming left V 0 bases short and J 5 bases short, with 14 bases between. Germline-derived CDR1 and CDR2 are SGHRS and YFSETQ. CDR3 in amino acids: CASSLGWREPNEKLFF. The CDR3, as DNA: TGCGCCAGCAGCTTGGGTTGGCGTGAGCCAAATGAAAAACTGTTTTTT. Complete variable domain (other parts from reference TRBV5-1 and TRBJ1-4): KAGVTQTPRYLIKTRGQQVTLSCSPISGHRSVSWYQQTPGQGLQFLFEYFSETQRNKGNFPGRFSGRQFSNSRSEMNVSTLELGDSALYLCASSLGWREPNEKLFFGSGTQLSVL.

The rearrangement joins TRBV18 to TRBJ1-1, with D tentatively TRBD1 (5 bases). This CDR3 spans 13 amino acids. Per the germline V gene, CDR1 is KGHSH and CDR2 is LQKENI. V was trimmed by 5 bases and J by 4 bases, leaving 11 bases between them. In DNA, the CDR3 is TGTGCCAGCTCATCGGGACTTCCCACTGAAGCTTTCTTT. This encodes CASSSGLPTEAFF. Full variable domain (rest looked up from reference TRBV18 and TRBJ1-1): NAGVMQNPRHLVRRRGQEARLRCSPMKGHSHVYWYRQLPEEGLKFMVYLQKENIIDESGMPKERFSAEFPKEGPSILRIQQVVRGDSAAYFCASSSGLPTEAFFGQGTRLTVV.

The V gene is TRBV10-3, the J gene TRBJ2-7, with no clear D. The germline V gene has CDR1 ENHRY and CDR2 SYGVKD. The CDR3 covers 13 residues. Trimming pared 2 bases from V and 1 base from J, leaving 6 bases between. CDR3 bases: TGTGCCATCAGTGAGGGGGTTTCCTACGAGCAGTACTTC. Residues: CAISEGVSYEQYF.

The chain carries TRBV4-1 and TRBJ1-4, with D perhaps TRBD1 (5 bases). CDR3 length equals 16 residues. In germline, CDR1 is MGHRA, CDR2 YSYEKL. Trimming pared 4 bases from V and 0 bases from J, leaving 12 bases between. The CDR3 is CASSPSPGPTNEKLFF. In nucleotides, the CDR3 is TGCGCCAGCAGCCCTTCACCGGGGCCAACTAATGAAAAACTGTTTTTT.

A single count supports this clone. The chain uses TRBV9 and TRBJ1-4, with D unclear. This CDR3 is 17 amino acids long. Germline assignment: CDR1 SGDLS and CDR2 YYNGEE. Trimming cost V 3 bases and J 0 bases, with 15 bases left between them. The CDR3 region is CASSGLYGDATNEKLFF. The CDR3 DNA sequence: TGTGCCAGCAGCGGCCTATACGGGGATGCAACTAATGAAAAACTGTTTTTT.

The CDR3 DNA is TGCGCCAGCAGCCCGGATGCACAGAACACCGGGGAGCTGTTTTTT. It codes for CASSPDAQNTGELFF. The chain employs TRBV5-1 and TRBJ2-2; D is unresolved. Deletions cut 4 bases from V and 1 base from J, with 11 bases between. Germline CDR1 SGHRS, CDR2 YFSETQ. The CDR3 extends over 15 amino acids.

The sample holds one count of this clone. The same CDR3 arises from other DNA sequences in this sample as well. This chain links TRBV7-9 with TRBJ2-5, with D unresolved. From germline, CDR1 is SEHNR and CDR2 FQNEAQ (reference sequence). The CDR3 spans 12 residues. The germline V and J ends were trimmed by 2 bases and 4 bases, with 5 bases remaining between them. This CDR3 reads CASSLLGETQYF. DNA for the CDR3: TGTGCCAGCAGCTTACTGGGAGAGACCCAGTACTTC.

V usage is TRBV9 and J usage is TRBJ2-3; D remains ambiguous. Germline CDR1 reads SGDLS; CDR2 reads YYNGEE. The V end was cut by 2 bases, the J end by 0 bases, with 7 bases between. The CDR3 has 14 residues. CDR3 in DNA: TGTGCCAGCAGCGTGGTGGGGAGCACAGATACGCAGTATTTT. This codes for CASSVVGSTDTQYF.

The V gene is TRBV6-5, the J gene TRBJ1-1; 9 bases agree with TRBD1. Germline-derived CDR1 and CDR2 are MNHEY and SVGAGI. With V trimmed by 2 bases and J by 1 base, 5 bases remained unmatched. The CDR3 is 16 amino acids. The CDR3 region is CASSYPGTGPNTEAFF. In DNA form, the CDR3 reads TGTGCCAGCAGTTACCCCGGGACAGGGCCGAACACTGAAGCTTTCTTT.